Listed here is a single TCR beta chain. Original data processing: Cell counts per sample came from amplifying reference gene primers. Some clones are missing from TCRdb's copy, which holds only in-frame ones; the method was immunoSEQ multiplex PCR. V, J and clone size reflect that table, while D and trimming were determined from the DNA. This table holds 240,000 or so clones, approximately 85% found once. The sample originates from a study of blood T cell repertoires in COVID-19. For the study at large: Spain, Italy and the United States supplied samples that represented acute and convalescent COVID-19. PBMCs, B-cell-depleted T cells, or T cells were the source of the cDNA or gDNA that made up the material.

Trimming took 4 bases from V and 4 from J; bases not matched to a gene: 7. Germline V gives CDR1 SGHRS, CDR2 YFSETQ. This CDR3 has 15 amino acids. This clonotype was sampled from a woman aged 55-70 years with active or convalescent COVID-19. The sample taken for sequencing was peripheral blood. The rearrangement uses TRBV5-1 and TRBJ2-5, with 10 bases fitting TRBD2. CDR3: CASSPLPSGGETQYF. CDR3 sequence (DNA): TGCGCCAGCAGCCCACTTCCTAGCGGGGGAGAGACCCAGTACTTC.